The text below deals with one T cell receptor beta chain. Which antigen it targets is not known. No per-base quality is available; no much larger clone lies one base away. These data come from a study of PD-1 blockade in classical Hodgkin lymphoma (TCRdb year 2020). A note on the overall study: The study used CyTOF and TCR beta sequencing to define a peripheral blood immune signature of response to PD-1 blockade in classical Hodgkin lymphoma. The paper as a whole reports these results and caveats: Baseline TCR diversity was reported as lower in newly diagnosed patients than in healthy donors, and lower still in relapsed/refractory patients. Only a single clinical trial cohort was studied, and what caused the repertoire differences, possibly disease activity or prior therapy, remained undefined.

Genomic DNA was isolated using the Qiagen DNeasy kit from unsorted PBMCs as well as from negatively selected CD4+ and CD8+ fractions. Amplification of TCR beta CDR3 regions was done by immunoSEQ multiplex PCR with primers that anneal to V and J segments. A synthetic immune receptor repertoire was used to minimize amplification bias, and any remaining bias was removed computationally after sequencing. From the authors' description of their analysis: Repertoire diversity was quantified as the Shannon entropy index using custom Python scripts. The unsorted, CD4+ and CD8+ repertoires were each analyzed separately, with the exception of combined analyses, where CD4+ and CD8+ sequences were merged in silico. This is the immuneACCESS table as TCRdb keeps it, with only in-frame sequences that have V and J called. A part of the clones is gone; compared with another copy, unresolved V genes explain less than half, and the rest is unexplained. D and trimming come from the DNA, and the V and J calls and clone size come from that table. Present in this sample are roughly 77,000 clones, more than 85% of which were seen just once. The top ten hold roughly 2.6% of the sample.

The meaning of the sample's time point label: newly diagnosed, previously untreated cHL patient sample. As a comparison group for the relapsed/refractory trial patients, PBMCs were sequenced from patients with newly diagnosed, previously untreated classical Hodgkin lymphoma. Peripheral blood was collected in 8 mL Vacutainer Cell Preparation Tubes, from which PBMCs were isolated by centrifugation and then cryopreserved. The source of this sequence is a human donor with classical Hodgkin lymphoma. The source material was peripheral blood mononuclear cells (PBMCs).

The nucleotide sequence is given as TGTGCCAGCAGCTTAGCGCTGGGGGCGGGAGGGCCTCCCTACGAGCAGTACTTC. It is translated as CASSLALGAGGPPYEQYF. The chain employs TRBV7-2 and TRBJ2-7; TRBD2 matches 9 bases in the middle. The CDR3 spans 18 residues, from the cysteine through the phenylalanine. Only the CDR3 portion is preserved as DNA: 54 bases, with reading frame beginning at the first base. Relative to germline, V is missing 0 bases and J is missing 2 bases, with 11 bases of the junction outside any gene match. CDR1 and CDR2 are read off the germline V gene as SGHTA and FQGNSA. The reference TRBV7-2 and TRBJ2-7 proteins fill in what lies around the CDR3, so the full variable domain reads GAGVSQSPSNKVTEKGKDVELRCDPISGHTALYWYRQSLGQGLEFLIYFQGNSAPDKSGLPSDRFSAERTGGSVSTLTIQRTQQEDSAVYLCASSLALGAGGPPYEQYFGPGTRLTVT.